This T cell receptor (beta chain) was sequenced in a study of T cell repertoires in cytomegalovirus infection. The wider study: CMV infection and matching HLA type were both indicated by public TCR beta signatures. Study findings and constraints: CMV-specific HLA-C-restricted TCR beta clonotypes dominated the ex vivo response. Using cumulative public TCR beta family frequency, the authors identified those who carried CMV together with the relevant HLA.

Comments on this clonotype: What it binds is not known.

MiXCR, run by TCRdb on the reads, gives a single entry per CDR3 protein. Among around 570,000 distinct CDR3 sequences listed, 40% were seen once. CDR3 size: 14 residues. Per the germline V gene, CDR1 is DFQATT and CDR2 is SNEGSKA (reference sequence). This TCR was sampled from a human donor in good health (CMV status not recorded). Some clones in this sample may be carry-over from other donors' samples. This specimen consisted of cultured PBMCs, obtained from culture after CMV antigen stimulation. The chain couples TRBV20-1 to TRBJ2-3; D is possibly TRBD2 (5 bases). The CDR3 DNA reads as TGCAGCCCCCGGACCGCGGGCCTTTTGGGTACGCAGTATTTT. Its translation: CSPRTAGLLGTQYF.